This T cell receptor (beta chain) was recorded in a study of long-term antiretroviral therapy in people with HIV. The wider study: It was about a decade after the earliest samples that the 2015 immediate-ART recommendation appeared.

This clone came up once. Survey level was the resolution at which the v3.0 immunoSEQ assay ran. Sequencing was designed to cover roughly 40,000-50,000 T-cell genomes in each sample. Method: immunoSEQ multiplex PCR; TCRdb's copy keeps in-frame clones and lacks some. The repertoire includes fewer than 30,000 clones, under 85% of them detected once, and around 10% sits in the top ten. The CDR3 contains 14 residues. V was trimmed by 1 base and J by 8 bases, leaving 11 bases between them. Germline V gene data show CDR1 as SGHAT and CDR2 as FQNNGV. The material was unsorted PBMCs, obtained 2.1 years after starting antiretroviral therapy. The J gene is TRBJ2-2, the V gene TRBV11-2, with D uncertain. The receptor was isolated from a man aged 25-45 years with HIV. CDR3 region: CASSLVGQTGELFF. Here the CDR3 DNA reads TGTGCCAGCAGCTTAGTCGGTCAGACTGGGGAGCTGTTTTTT.